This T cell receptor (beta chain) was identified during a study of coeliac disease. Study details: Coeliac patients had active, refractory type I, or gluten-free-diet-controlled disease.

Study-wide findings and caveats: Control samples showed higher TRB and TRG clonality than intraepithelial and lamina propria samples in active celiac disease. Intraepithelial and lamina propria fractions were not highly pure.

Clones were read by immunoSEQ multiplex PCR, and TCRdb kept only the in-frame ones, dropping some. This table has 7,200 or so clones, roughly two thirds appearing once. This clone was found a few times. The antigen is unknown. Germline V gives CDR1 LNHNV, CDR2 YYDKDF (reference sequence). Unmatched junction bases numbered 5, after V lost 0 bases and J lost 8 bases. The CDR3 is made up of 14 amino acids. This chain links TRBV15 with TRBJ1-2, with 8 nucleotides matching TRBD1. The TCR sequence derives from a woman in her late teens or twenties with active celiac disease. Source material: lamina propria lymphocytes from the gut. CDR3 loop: CATSREVTGVGYTF. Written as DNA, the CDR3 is TGTGCCACCAGCAGAGAAGTGACAGGGGTCGGCTACACCTTC.